Each of the 32 T cell receptor beta chains below was sequenced from the same sample in a study of vaccination and CD4 T cells after COVID-19. Sequencing of cultured CD4+ T cell DNA used the Oncomine TCR Beta short-read assay. One entry per CDR3 protein, called by TCRdb with MiXCR from the PCR reads. The sample includes 18,000 or so distinct CDR3 sequences, approximately 50% of them seen just once. The treatment was: roughly 11-day PBMC culture with coronavirus spike peptide pools or control peptides (ViraFEST assay). The antigens for these receptors are not known. The sequencing here drew on CD4+ T cells from blood, cultured in vitro, taken before SARS-CoV-2 vaccination. These receptors all come from a human donor who had recovered from COVID-19.

This chain uses TRBV20-1 with TRBJ1-5; unclear D gene. CDR3 length: 11 amino acids. Germline V gene lookup returns CDR1 DFQATT and CDR2 SNEGSKA (reference sequence). The ends were cut back, 3 bases at V and 16 bases at J, with 16 bases in the middle. This CDR3 reads CSASRGSLSHF. CDR3 DNA: TGCAGTGCTAGTCGTGGATCCCTCAGCCATTTT.

The genes are TRBV12-3 or TRBV12-4 and TRBJ2-5; no firm D call. This CDR3 has 13 amino acids. Trimming pared 2 bases from V and 4 bases from J, leaving 8 bases between. CDR3 sequence (DNA): TGTGCCAGCAGTTTATCCTCCAGAGAGACCCAGTACTTC. Translation: CASSLSSRETQYF.

Turning to this clonotype: Sequence at one end of the junction differs from germline and may be a read error. The J gene is TRBJ1-5, the V gene TRBV20-1, with D possibly matching TRBD1 (6 bases). Germline values: CDR1 DFQATT, CDR2 SNEGSKA (reference sequence). The CDR3 loop spans 16 amino acids. CDR3 in DNA: TGCGGTGCTACGAACGTCAGGGGTGAGGGCAATCAGCCCCAGCATTTT. It translates to CGATNVRGEGNQPQHF.

Judged by abundance, this clonotype is medium-sized. The rearrangement uses TRBV6-5 and TRBJ2-7; D not resolved. The CDR3 sequence is 12 residues long. V lost 2 bases and J 3 bases, leaving 5 bases between the germline ends. Germline lookup yields CDR1 MNHEY and CDR2 SVGAGI. For the CDR3, the DNA is TGTGCCAGCAGTTACCGATACTACGAGCAGTACTTC. Its protein product is CASSYRYYEQYF.

This clonotype was seen only a few times. The chain recombines TRBV10-3 with TRBJ1-1; 10 bases line up with TRBD1. Germline-derived CDR1 and CDR2 are ENHRY and SYGVKD. There are 14 residues in the CDR3. V lost 6 bases to trimming and J lost 4 bases; unmatched junction nucleotides: 5. CDR3 DNA sequence: TGTGCCATCAGGCCCGGGACAGGGGCCACTGAAGCTTTCTTT. This codes for CAIRPGTGATEAFF.

The V gene is TRBV11-3, the J gene TRBJ2-7, with D perhaps assigned TRBD1 or TRBD2 (5 bases each). V lost 5 bases and J lost 7, with 9 bases in between. The germline V gene encodes CDR1 SGHNT and CDR2 YENEEA. The CDR3 runs to 11 residues. CDR3 bases: TGTGCCAGCAGCATAGGGACGGAGCAGTACTTC. This codes for CASSIGTEQYF.

The chain combines TRBV7-2 with TRBJ1-1; D is perhaps TRBD1 (6 bases). Germline V gives CDR1 SGHTA, CDR2 FQGNSA. CDR3 size: 14 residues. V was pared by 2 bases and J by 3 bases, with 10 bases between. The CDR3 coding sequence is TGTGCCAGCAGCTTACCGGGGGCGCACACTGAAGCTTTCTTT. Translating it yields CASSLPGAHTEAFF.

The chain uses TRBV6-1 and TRBJ1-5; 9 nucleotides align to TRBD1. V dropped 5 bases and J dropped 6; count of bases not matched to a gene: 11. This CDR3 comprises 16 residues. The germline V gene encodes CDR1 MNHNS and CDR2 SASEGT. CDR3 region: CASSRLRGQGSQPQHF. The CDR3 nucleotides are TGTGCCAGCAGTCGACTCCGGGGACAGGGCAGTCAGCCCCAGCATTTT.

V usage is TRBV4-2 and J usage is TRBJ2-7; 10 nucleotides agree with TRBD2. The germline gives CDR1 LGHNA, CDR2 YNFKEQ. CDR3 length: 16 amino acids. V shed 1 base and J 6 bases; nucleotides not matched to a gene: 9. The CDR3 nucleotides read TGTGCCAGCAGCCAAGGGTCTAGCGGGAGTCGGGGCGAGCAGTACTTC. It specifies CASSQGSSGSRGEQYF.

CDR3: CASSFISGGLQETQYF. DNA for the CDR3: TGTGCCAGCAGTTTTATCTCCGGGGGGCTCCAAGAGACCCAGTACTTC. V gene TRBV28 combines with J gene TRBJ2-5; D may be TRBD2 (7 bases). Germline loops: CDR1 MDHEN, CDR2 SYDVKM. The CDR3 contains 16 residues. V lost 3 bases to trimming and J lost 1 base, with 15 bases between them.

This CDR3 is CASSLAGGGNTGELFF. The CDR3 DNA reads as TGTGCCAGCAGCTTAGCGGGAGGGGGAAACACCGGGGAGCTGTTTTTT. The chain couples TRBV7-8 to TRBJ2-2; D might be TRBD2 (7 bases). This CDR3 is 16 amino acids long. V was clipped by 0 bases and J by 2 bases, with 10 bases between them. Germline CDR1 is SGHVS and CDR2 is FQNEAQ.

The chain uses TRBV4-3 and TRBJ2-3; 10 bases are a match to TRBD2. Germline V gene data show CDR1 as LGHNA and CDR2 as YSLEER. Unmatched junction bases numbered 4, after V lost 0 bases and J lost 1 base. The CDR3 covers 17 residues. The CDR3 here is CASSQDGGTSGTDTQYF. CDR3 DNA: TGCGCCAGCAGCCAAGATGGAGGGACTAGCGGCACAGATACGCAGTATTTT.

This clonotype was observed a few times. This sequence joins TRBV20-1 and TRBJ1-2, with D tentatively TRBD1 (5 bases). There are 12 residues in the CDR3. V was shortened by 6 bases and J by 4 bases, with 12 bases between the two germline ends. Looked up from germline, CDR1 is DFQATT and CDR2 is SNEGSKA (reference sequence). The CDR3 here is CSAVSRVYGYTF. CDR3 nucleotides: TGCAGTGCCGTCAGCAGGGTCTATGGCTACACCTTC.

The rearrangement links TRBV5-1 to TRBJ2-7, with D possibly matching TRBD1 (5 bases). The CDR3 totals 13 residues. The V end lost 2 bases, the J end lost 3 bases, and 9 bases lay between the germline ends. From germline, CDR1 is SGHRS and CDR2 YFSETQ. CDR3 DNA: TGCGCCAGCAGCTTATATACAGGCTACGAGCAGTACTTC. Its translation is CASSLYTGYEQYF. The complete variable domain, with remaining parts taken from reference TRBV5-1 and TRBJ2-7, reads KAGVTQTPRYLIKTRGQQVTLSCSPISGHRSVSWYQQTPGQGLQFLFEYFSETQRNKGNFPGRFSGRQFSNSRSEMNVSTLELGDSALYLCASSLYTGYEQYFGPGTRLTVT.

This clonotype was detected only a few times. The V gene is TRBV6-1, the J gene TRBJ1-5, with a tentative D call TRBD1 (5 bases). The CDR3 sequence is 13 residues long. Germline CDR1 is MNHNS and CDR2 is SASEGT. Trimming took 6 bases from V and 7 from J, leaving 13 bases between them. CDR3 sequence: CASSLEEGQPQHF. Written as DNA, the CDR3 is TGTGCCAGCAGCCTAGAGGAGGGGCAGCCCCAGCATTTT.

This clonotype has only a few counts. The J gene is TRBJ1-5, the V gene TRBV10-3; possible D gene TRBD1, 5 bases. CDR3 size: 12 residues. Trimming pared 6 bases from V and 3 bases from J, leaving 6 bases between. CDR1 and CDR2 (germline): ENHRY, SYGVKD. The CDR3 protein is CAIRGTNQPQHF. The CDR3 DNA reads as TGTGCCATCAGGGGGACCAATCAGCCCCAGCATTTT.

This clonotype was counted only a few times. V usage is TRBV6-5 and J usage is TRBJ1-2; 10 nucleotides match TRBD1. This CDR3 is 16 amino acids long. Germline V gene sequence: CDR1 MNHEY, CDR2 SVGAGI. With 4 bases clipped from V and 2 bases from J, the junction kept 7 bases outside the gene matches. The CDR3 nucleotides read TGTGCCAGCAGTTCGTCTTGGGGACAGGGGAACTATGGCTACACCTTC. It yields the protein CASSSSWGQGNYGYTF.

This clonotype has just a few counts. The chain couples TRBV11-3 to TRBJ2-7; D not certain. Germline loops: CDR1 SGHNT, CDR2 YENEEA. Deletions cut 2 bases from V and 6 bases from J, with 14 bases between. There are 14 residues in the CDR3. The CDR3 region has the DNA TGTGCCAGCAGCTTAAACGACGGGCTGGGCGAGCAGTACTTC. Amino acids: CASSLNDGLGEQYF.

This chain connects TRBV6-5 to TRBJ2-7; D is unresolved. Looked up from germline, CDR1 is MNHEY and CDR2 is SVGAGI. Trimming shortened V by 1 base and J by 3 bases, and 13 bases separated the two germline ends. This CDR3 comprises 15 residues. CDR3 sequence reads: CASSYLGNAVYEQYF. The DNA of the CDR3 is TGTGCCAGCAGTTACTTGGGGAATGCGGTCTACGAGCAGTACTTC.

The chain joins TRBV15 to TRBJ1-4; 12 nucleotides agree with TRBD1. V was clipped by 1 base and J by 2 bases; unmatched bases: 8. The CDR3 is 19 amino acids. Germline lookup yields CDR1 LNHNV and CDR2 YYDKDF (reference sequence). CDR3 loop: CATSRGPGQGAKTNEKLFF. The CDR3 nucleotides read TGTGCCACCAGCAGAGGGCCGGGACAGGGGGCGAAGACTAATGAAAAACTGTTTTTT.

The V call is TRBV25-1, the J call TRBJ2-1; no clear D gene. The CDR3 has 12 amino acids. With 4 bases removed from V and 10 bases from J, the gap between germline ends came to 11 bases. Germline lookup yields CDR1 MGHDK and CDR2 SYGVNS. In nucleotides, the CDR3 is TGTGCCAGCAGTGCAGGTGGCGACGAGCAGTTCTTC. It translates to CASSAGGDEQFF.

The V gene is TRBV20-1, the J gene TRBJ2-1, with D possibly matching TRBD1 (5 bases). Germline CDR1 reads DFQATT; CDR2 reads SNEGSKA (reference sequence). This CDR3 has 16 amino acids. The CDR3 region is CAGLGRVQRGYNEQFF. As DNA, the CDR3 is TGCGCAGGGCTAGGAAGAGTACAAAGGGGCTACAATGAGCAGTTCTTC.

The V gene is TRBV7-3, the J gene TRBJ2-6, with TRBD2 identical over 8 bases. V was clipped by 5 bases and J by 4 bases; unmatched bases: 7. The CDR3 has 16 amino acids. Looked up from germline, CDR1 is SGHTA and CDR2 is FQGTGA. This chain's CDR3 is CASSPWTGGGANVLTF. As DNA, the CDR3 is TGTGCCAGCAGCCCGTGGACGGGGGGGGGGGCCAACGTCCTGACTTTC.

The rearrangement uses TRBV6-2 or TRBV6-3 and TRBJ1-2; 7 bases match TRBD1. With V trimmed by 4 bases and J by 1 base, 6 bases remained unmatched. CDR3 size: 15 residues. The germline gives CDR1 MNHEY, CDR2 SVGEGT. This chain's CDR3 is CASSSVGQSNYGYTF. The CDR3 DNA is TGTGCCAGCAGTTCCGTGGGACAGAGTAACTATGGCTACACCTTC.

This clonotype was seen a few times. The chain joins TRBV20-1 to TRBJ1-1; D unclear. With 5 bases removed from V and 2 bases from J, the gap between germline ends came to 15 bases. Germline lookup yields CDR1 DFQATT and CDR2 SNEGSKA (reference sequence). This CDR3 is 14 amino acids long. The CDR3 region is CSAGGGGPNTEAFF. The CDR3 region has the DNA TGCAGTGCTGGAGGTGGAGGGCCTAACACTGAAGCTTTCTTT.

This chain links TRBV7-6 with TRBJ2-2; 7 bases agree with TRBD1. The CDR3 extends over 15 amino acids. V was pared by 5 bases and J by 0 bases, with 3 bases of the junction left unmatched. Germline lookup yields CDR1 SGHVS and CDR2 FNYEAQ. The CDR3 bases are TGTGCCAGCAGCCCCGGGACAGCGAACACCGGGGAGCTGTTTTTT. Translating it yields CASSPGTANTGELFF.

This chain uses TRBV20-1 with TRBJ2-1; D tentatively fits TRBD1 or TRBD2 (5 bases each). CDR1 is DFQATT, CDR2 SNEGSKA, per germline (reference sequence). CDR3 length equals 14 residues. Trimming removed 2 bases at V and 5 bases at J, with 13 bases between. The DNA for the CDR3 is TGCAGTGCTAGACGGGGCCAAACTAACAATGAGCAGTTCTTC. As protein: CSARRGQTNNEQFF.

This clonotype has a single count. The rearrangement joins TRBV20-1 to TRBJ1-2, with D maybe TRBD1 (6 bases). Germline values: CDR1 DFQATT, CDR2 SNEGSKA (reference sequence). The CDR3 is 15 amino acids. V dropped 0 bases and J dropped 4 bases, with 15 bases sitting between them. This CDR3 reads CSARDDTGSTYGYTF. DNA of the CDR3: TGCAGTGCTAGAGATGACACAGGGTCGACCTATGGCTACACCTTC.

This chain links TRBV10-3 with TRBJ1-6; D might be TRBD1 (5 bases). CDR1 is ENHRY, CDR2 SYGVKD, per germline. This CDR3 spans 18 amino acids. V lost 2 bases and J 7 bases, leaving 21 bases between the germline ends. The CDR3 DNA is TGTGCCATCAGTGAGCGGGACCAGGGTGGCGTGGGGAATTCACCCCTCCACTTT. As protein: CAISERDQGGVGNSPLHF.

This clonotype was recorded a few times. The chain couples TRBV7-9 to TRBJ2-2; 7 positions agree with TRBD1. V dropped 4 bases and J dropped 5; count of bases not matched to a gene: 10. This CDR3 region has 16 residues. Germline CDR1 reads SEHNR; CDR2 reads FQNEAQ (reference sequence). For the CDR3, the DNA is TGTGCCAGCAGCTCGACCCCCAGGGGGAATACCGGGGAGCTGTTTTTT. Its protein is CASSSTPRGNTGELFF.

The chain is built from TRBV6-7 and TRBJ1-1; D is uncertain. TRBV6-7 is filed as an ORF, its function uncertain. CDR3 length equals 8 residues. V lost 9 bases and J 8 bases, leaving 4 bases between the germline ends. The CDR3 nucleotides are TGTGCCAGGAAAGAAGCTTTCTTT. Protein: CARKEAFF.

The DNA for the CDR3 is TGCAGTGCTAGAGATGGCCTTGGGCAGGGTCAGGAACTGTTTTTT. It translates to CSARDGLGQGQELFF. This chain links TRBV20-1 with TRBJ1-4; D perhaps matches TRBD1 (5 bases). This CDR3 comprises 15 residues. Germline assignment: CDR1 DFQATT and CDR2 SNEGSKA (reference sequence). The germline V and J ends were trimmed by 0 bases and 12 bases, with 20 bases remaining between them.